Listed below are T cell receptor beta chains from one sample, sequenced in a study of shared T cell receptors in the human thymus. Sequencing used immunoSEQ multiplex PCR; TCRdb keeps in-frame clones, though not all of them. The sample carries 700,000 or so clones, 80% to 90% recorded once. This sample also belongs to another study, concerning human thymus T cells.

The sample taken for sequencing was thymocytes. The receptors come from a girl under three years old with a congenital heart defect. CDR3s include the opening cysteine and the closing phenylalanine or tryptophan. A D gene is named only where the DNA matches it firmly. Size values are once, few and many counts, or a class for expanded clones, and some rows have none.

v_gene	len	j_gene	abundance	d_gene	CDR3nt	CDR3aa
TRBV20-1	11	TRBJ2-5	NA	NA	TGCAGTGCTAGATCGCAAGAGACCCAGTACTTC	CSARSQETQYF
TRBV5-5	17	TRBJ1-1	few	NA	TGTGCCAGCAGTATGGGGGTGGCGGGGCGGGTCAACACTGAAGCTTTCTTT	CASSMGVAGRVNTEAFF
TRBV6-1	18	TRBJ1-5	few	TRBD1	TGTGCCAGCAGTGAAGCCCTAGGGACAGGGGGCGCGTGGCAGCCCCAGCATTTT	CASSEALGTGGAWQPQHF
TRBV19	18	TRBJ2-7	NA	TRBD1	TGTGCCAGTAGTAACGGTCTAAGAGTTGGGACAGGGGTTGACGAGCAGTACTTC	CASSNGLRVGTGVDEQYF
TRBV28	16	TRBJ1-1	NA	NA	TGTGCCAGCAGTTTAGGTCTCAAGGGACATAGCACTGAAGCTTTCTTT	CASSLGLKGHSTEAFF
TRBV29-1	20	TRBJ1-2	NA	NA	TGCAGCGTTCGACCCACGGTACCCAGAGCGACCCCGACGCGGGACTATGGCTACACCTTC	CSVRPTVPRATPTRDYGYTF
TRBV6-6	15	TRBJ1-3	NA	TRBD1	TGTGCCAGCAGCCGGGGACAGGGGACTGGAAACACCATATATTTT	CASSRGQGTGNTIYF
TRBV5-4	16	TRBJ2-5	once	NA	TGTGCCAGCAGCTGTAGACAGGACTTGGGGGCAGAGACCCAGTACTTC	CASSCRQDLGAETQYF
TRBV10-3	17	TRBJ1-2	NA	NA	TGTGCCATCAGCCAAACTACAGGGCCCCCGAGGGTAGGCGGCTACACCTTC	CAISQTTGPPRVGGYTF
TRBV28	15	TRBJ1-2	NA	NA	TGTGCCAGCAGTTTAGGAGTGGCGGCATACTATGGCTACACCTTC	CASSLGVAAYYGYTF
TRBV30	13	TRBJ1-1	NA	TRBD1	TGTGCCTCCCGGACAGGGTGGAACACTGAAGCTTTCTTT	CASRTGWNTEAFF
TRBV25-1	14	TRBJ1-2	NA	NA	TGTGCCAGCAGTGAGGAGGGGACTAACTATGGCTACACCTTC	CASSEEGTNYGYTF
TRBV6-5	11	TRBJ1-6	NA	NA	TGTGCCACCGGCCTAGATTCACCCCTCCACTTT	CATGLDSPLHF
TRBV5-4	15	TRBJ1-6	NA	TRBD1	TGTGCCAGCAGTCTGACCGGGACAGTTAATTCACCCCTCCACTTT	CASSLTGTVNSPLHF
TRBV27	14	TRBJ2-7	NA	NA	TGTGCCAGCAGTCCCCGTAGGGGGACCTACGAGCAGTACTTC	CASSPRRGTYEQYF
TRBV29-1	15	TRBJ2-5	once	TRBD1	TGCAGCGTTACGGCCCTGGACAGGAGTCAAGAGACCCAGTACTTC	CSVTALDRSQETQYF
TRBV4-1	16	TRBJ1-1	NA	TRBD1	TGCGCCAGCAGCCAAGATTGGGACAGATCGAACACTGAAGCTTTCTTT	CASSQDWDRSNTEAFF
TRBV27	17	TRBJ1-6	NA	TRBD1	TGTGCCAGCACCTACATTATAGGGACAGGGATGAGTTCACCCCTCCACTTT	CASTYIIGTGMSSPLHF
TRBV5-1	16	TRBJ1-3	NA	NA	TGCGCCAGCAGCACAAACAGGGATCCTGACGGAAACACCATATATTTT	CASSTNRDPDGNTIYF
TRBV7-8	21	TRBJ1-3	NA	NA	TGTGCCAGCAGCCTACCCCCTACTCGGGGCCAGGGGATAGTCTCTGGAAACACCATATATTTT	CASSLPPTRGQGIVSGNTIYF
TRBV5-6	19	TRBJ1-6	NA	TRBD1	TGTGCCAGCAGCTTAAGCCCAGAGACAGGGATCGCCTATAATTCACCCCTCCACTTT	CASSLSPETGIAYNSPLHF
TRBV7-3	17	TRBJ2-3	NA	NA	TGTGCCAGCAGCTTACTGTCCGGGACTCTGAGCGGAGATACGCAGTATTTT	CASSLLSGTLSGDTQYF
TRBV28	15	TRBJ2-2	NA	TRBD1	TGTGCCAGCAGTTTAGCGGACAGGGGAACCGGGGAGCTGTTTTTT	CASSLADRGTGELFF
TRBV9	15	TRBJ1-4	NA	NA	TGTGCCAGCAGCGTTTTAGGAGGGACTAATGAAAAACTGTTTTTT	CASSVLGGTNEKLFF
TRBV30	11	TRBJ1-6	NA	NA	TGTGCCTGGAGTGCCCCCGAGGCCCTCCACTTT	CAWSAPEALHF
TRBV5-8	12	TRBJ1-4	NA	NA	TGTGCCAGCAGCCCTCTACGGGGGAAACTGTTTTTT	CASSPLRGKLFF
TRBV30	15	TRBJ2-3	NA	NA	TGTGCCTGGAGTGTAGGGGGTGGCCCAACAGATACGCAGTATTTT	CAWSVGGGPTDTQYF
TRBV5-6	15	TRBJ2-3	NA	NA	TGTGCCAGCACCCTCGGGGTTCCCCTCACAGATACGCAGTATTTT	CASTLGVPLTDTQYF
TRBV9	13	TRBJ1-1	NA	NA	TGTGCCAGCAGCGTGGGGGGGAGCACTGAAGCTTTCTTT	CASSVGGSTEAFF
TRBV9	13	TRBJ1-2	few	NA	TGTGCCAGCAGCGGACAGGAGAACTATGGCTACACCTTC	CASSGQENYGYTF
TRBV6-4	14	TRBJ1-6	NA	TRBD1	TGTGCCAGCAGTTCACGACAGGGAAATTCACCCCTCCACTTT	CASSSRQGNSPLHF
TRBV11-1	15	TRBJ1-2	few	TRBD1	TGTGCCAGCAGCTCACAGGGGTTGAGGAGCGATGGCTACACCTTC	CASSSQGLRSDGYTF
TRBV2	15	TRBJ1-2	NA	NA	TGTGCCAGCAGTGTAGGCGGCAGGGAGGGCTATGGCTACACCTTC	CASSVGGREGYGYTF
TRBV5-4	19	TRBJ2-3	NA	NA	TGTGCCAGCAGCTTGGTTACGGGGGGCCTTTTTCCGAACACAGATACGCAGTATTTT	CASSLVTGGLFPNTDTQYF
TRBV2	12	TRBJ2-7	NA	NA	TGTGCCAGCGCCGGGGTTACCTACGAGCAGTACTTC	CASAGVTYEQYF
TRBV6-5	14	TRBJ2-2	NA	NA	TGTGCCAGCAGTTACTTAGGGGCCGGCGGGGAGCTGTTTTTT	CASSYLGAGGELFF
TRBV27	14	TRBJ2-7	NA	NA	TGTGCCAGCAGTTTGAGGAGGGGCCCCTACGAGCAGTACTTC	CASSLRRGPYEQYF
TRBV14	20	TRBJ2-3	NA	TRBD2	TGTGCCAGCAGCCAAGGTTGCTCCCGGACTAGCGGGGGAGGCACAGATACGCAGTATTTT	CASSQGCSRTSGGGTDTQYF
TRBV10-3	14	TRBJ2-3	NA	NA	TGTGCCATCGCCAGGGGCGGTTGCACAGATACGCAGTATTTT	CAIARGGCTDTQYF
TRBV6-1	13	TRBJ2-7	NA	NA	TGTGCCAGCAGTGAAGCTTCTCAGTACGAGCAGTACTTC	CASSEASQYEQYF
TRBV14	14	TRBJ2-7	NA	NA	TGTGCCAGCAGCCAAGGGGAGGATGGTGGCGAGCAGTACTTC	CASSQGEDGGEQYF
TRBV15	16	TRBJ2-1	NA	NA	TGTGCCACCAGCAGAGCCCGAGCGGACAGCTACAATGAGCAGTTCTTC	CATSRARADSYNEQFF
TRBV6-4	16	TRBJ2-1	once	TRBD1	TGTGCCAGCAGTGAGACGACAGGGTATGCCTACAATGAGCAGTTCTTC	CASSETTGYAYNEQFF
TRBV19	13	TRBJ1-2	NA	NA	TGTGCCAGTAGTATAGAGGGGCGCTATGGCTACACCTTC	CASSIEGRYGYTF
TRBV7-7	13	TRBJ2-5	NA	TRBD2	TGTGCTAGCAGCTCGGGACTAGCTGAGACCCAGTACTTC	CASSSGLAETQYF
TRBV4-3	17	TRBJ2-1	NA	NA	TGCGCCAGCAGCCAAGATGATCACTCTTGGAGCTACAATGAGCAGTTCTTC	CASSQDDHSWSYNEQFF
TRBV6-5	13	TRBJ1-1	NA	NA	TGTGCCAGCAGTTCCCGGAGACGCACTGAAGCTTTCTTT	CASSSRRRTEAFF
TRBV15	19	TRBJ2-6	few	TRBD1	TGTGCCACCAGCAGCGATAACAGGGGGCCCCTGGGTGGCCCCAACGTCCTGACTTTC	CATSSDNRGPLGGPNVLTF
TRBV7-6	16	TRBJ2-7	NA	TRBD1	TGTGCCAGCAGCTTAATGGCGGGACAGGCTCACTACGAGCAGTACTTC	CASSLMAGQAHYEQYF
TRBV7-3	15	TRBJ1-2	NA	TRBD1	TGTGCCAGCAGCTTGTCGGACAGGGGGGTCTATGGCTACACCTTC	CASSLSDRGVYGYTF
TRBV9	14	TRBJ2-7	NA	TRBD2	TGTGCCAGCAGCGCCGGGGGGAGTGGCTACGAGCAGTACTTC	CASSAGGSGYEQYF
TRBV7-8	15	TRBJ1-1	few	NA	TGTGCCAGCGCCGAAAAGGGGAAAGAGGTAACTGAAGCTTTCTTT	CASAEKGKEVTEAFF
TRBV9	16	TRBJ2-5	NA	TRBD2	TGTGCCAGCAGCGGTCGACGCGGGGGGTGGGAGGAGACCCAGTACTTC	CASSGRRGGWEETQYF